The sequence of this TCR beta chain was determined in a study of blood T cell repertoires in COVID-19. For the study at large: The United States, Italy and Spain supplied acute and convalescent COVID-19 samples. From T cells, B-cell-depleted T cells, or PBMCs came the material, which was cDNA or gDNA.

Germline V gives CDR1 SGHRS, CDR2 YFSETQ. Trimming took 5 bases from V and 5 from J; bases not matched to a gene: 5. The CDR3 contains 13 residues. This clone was seen only once. In the original workflow: Amplification of reference gene primers was used by the study to estimate nucleated cell counts. TCRdb's table, derived via immunoSEQ multiplex PCR, lists solely in-frame clones and lacks some. The V and J calls and clone size are taken from that table; D and trimming were inferred from the DNA. The table includes under 150,000 clones, around 84% detected once. The chain recombines TRBV5-1 with TRBJ2-7, with 9 nucleotides matching TRBD1. The sequence was obtained from a human donor in a cohort sampled during active COVID-19. Sequencing input: peripheral blood. The CDR3 region is CASSRDRVDEQYF. Here the CDR3 DNA reads TGCGCCAGCAGTCGGGACAGGGTGGACGAGCAGTACTTC. The full variable domain, in which reference TRBV5-1 and TRBJ2-7 provide the parts outside the CDR3, is KAGVTQTPRYLIKTRGQQVTLSCSPISGHRSVSWYQQTPGQGLQFLFEYFSETQRNKGNFPGRFSGRQFSNSRSEMNVSTLELGDSALYLCASSRDRVDEQYFGPGTRLTVT.